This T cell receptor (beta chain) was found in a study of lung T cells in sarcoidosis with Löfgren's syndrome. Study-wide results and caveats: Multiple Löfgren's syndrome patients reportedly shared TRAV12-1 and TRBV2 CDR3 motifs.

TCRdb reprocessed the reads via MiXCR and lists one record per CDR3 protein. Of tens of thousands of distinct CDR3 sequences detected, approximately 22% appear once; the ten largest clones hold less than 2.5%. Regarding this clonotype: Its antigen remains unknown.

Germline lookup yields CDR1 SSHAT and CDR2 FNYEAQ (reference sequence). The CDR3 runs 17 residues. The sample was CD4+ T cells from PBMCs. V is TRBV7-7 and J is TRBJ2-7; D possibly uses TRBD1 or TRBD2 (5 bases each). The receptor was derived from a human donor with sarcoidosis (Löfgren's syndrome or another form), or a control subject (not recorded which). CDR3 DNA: TGTGCTAGCTTCAGCTCAGGGAGCACCCCTATGTTTAAAGAGCAGTACTTC. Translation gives CASFSSGSTPMFKEQYF.